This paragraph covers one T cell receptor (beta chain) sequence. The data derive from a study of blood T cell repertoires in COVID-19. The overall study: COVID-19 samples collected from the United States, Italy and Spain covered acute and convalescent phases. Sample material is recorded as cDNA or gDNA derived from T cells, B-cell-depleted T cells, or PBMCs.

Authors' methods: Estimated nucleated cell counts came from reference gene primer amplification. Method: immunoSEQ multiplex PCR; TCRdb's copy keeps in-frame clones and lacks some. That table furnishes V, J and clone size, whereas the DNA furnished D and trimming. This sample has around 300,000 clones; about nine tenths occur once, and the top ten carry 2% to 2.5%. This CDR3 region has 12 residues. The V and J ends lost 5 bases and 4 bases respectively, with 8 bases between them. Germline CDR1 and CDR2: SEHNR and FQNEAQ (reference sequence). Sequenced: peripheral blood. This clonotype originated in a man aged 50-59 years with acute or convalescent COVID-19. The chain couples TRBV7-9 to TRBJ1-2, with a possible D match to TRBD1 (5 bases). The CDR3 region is CASSIDSYGYTF. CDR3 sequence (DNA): TGTGCCAGCAGCATCGACAGCTATGGCTACACCTTC.